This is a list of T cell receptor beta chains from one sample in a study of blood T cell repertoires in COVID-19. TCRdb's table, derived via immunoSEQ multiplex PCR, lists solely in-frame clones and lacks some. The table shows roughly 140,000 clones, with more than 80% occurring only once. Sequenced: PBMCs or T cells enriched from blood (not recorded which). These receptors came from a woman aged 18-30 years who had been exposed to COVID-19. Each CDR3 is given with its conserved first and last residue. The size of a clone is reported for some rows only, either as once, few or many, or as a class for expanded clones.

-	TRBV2	CASSEPRLADYTGELFF
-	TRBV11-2	CASSLVGLAGGREQFF
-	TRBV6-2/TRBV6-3	CASSRGGQGLYNEQFF
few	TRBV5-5	CASSLDGRRSYNEQFF
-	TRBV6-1	CASREAGLAVRDTQYF
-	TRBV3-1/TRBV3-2	CASSLFGGNEQFF
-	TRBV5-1	CASSPQGAGNTIYF
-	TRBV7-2	CASSLDGRAGELFF
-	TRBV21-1	CASSKNGDRGHFYNEQFF
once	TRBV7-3	CASSPQGAYGYTF
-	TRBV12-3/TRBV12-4	CASSFAGADYTF